A single T cell receptor beta chain is shown here with its context. This specimen comes from a study of blood T cell repertoires in COVID-19. Study details: Acute and convalescent COVID-19 samples came from the United States, Italy and Spain. T cells, B-cell-depleted T cells, or PBMCs supplied cDNA or gDNA.

Original handling: How many nucleated cells were present was estimated from reference gene primer amplification. Clones were read by immunoSEQ multiplex PCR, and TCRdb kept only the in-frame ones, dropping some. V and J calls and clone size are those listed in that table; D and trimming were worked out from the DNA. The sample consists of about 130,000 clones, approximately 86% of them appearing once. From germline, CDR1 is LNHDA and CDR2 SQIVND (reference sequence). V lost 4 bases to trimming and J lost 4 bases; unmatched junction nucleotides: 10. The CDR3 is 17 residues long. The V and J genes are TRBV19 and TRBJ1-1; TRBD1 matches 12 bases. The receptor was isolated from a woman in her sixties or seventies with COVID-19, enrolled during active disease. The specimen sequenced was peripheral blood. The CDR3 loop is CASSKSRDRGRGTEAFF. As DNA, the CDR3 is TGTGCCAGTAGTAAGTCCCGGGACAGGGGGCGAGGCACTGAAGCTTTCTTT.